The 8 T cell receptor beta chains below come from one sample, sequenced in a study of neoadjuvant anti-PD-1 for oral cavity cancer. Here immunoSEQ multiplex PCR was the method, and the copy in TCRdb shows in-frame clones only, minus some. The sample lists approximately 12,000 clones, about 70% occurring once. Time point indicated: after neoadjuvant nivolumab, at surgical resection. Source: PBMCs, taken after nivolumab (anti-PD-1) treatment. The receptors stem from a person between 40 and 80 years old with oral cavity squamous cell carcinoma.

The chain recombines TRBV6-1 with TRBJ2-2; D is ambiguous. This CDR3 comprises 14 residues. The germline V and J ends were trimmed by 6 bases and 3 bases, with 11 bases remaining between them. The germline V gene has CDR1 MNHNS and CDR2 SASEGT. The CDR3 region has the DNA TGTGCCAGCAGGCTTAATTTGGACACCGGGGAGCTGTTTTTT. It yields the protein CASRLNLDTGELFF.

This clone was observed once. In DNA form, the CDR3 reads TGTGCCAGCAGTTACCACGTTTCTGGGACAGATACGCAGTATTTT. Its translation: CASSYHVSGTDTQYF. This sequence joins TRBV6-5 and TRBJ2-3; D gene ambiguous. This CDR3 is built from 15 residues. Trimming cost V 2 bases and J 3 bases, with 12 bases left between them. The germline CDR1 and CDR2 sequences are MNHEY and SVGAGI.

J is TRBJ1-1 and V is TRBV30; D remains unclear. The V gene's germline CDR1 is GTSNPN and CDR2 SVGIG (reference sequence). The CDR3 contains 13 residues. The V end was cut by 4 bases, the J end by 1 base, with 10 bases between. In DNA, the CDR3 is TGTGCCTGGACCGTGGGAGGGAACACTGAAGCTTTCTTT. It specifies CAWTVGGNTEAFF.

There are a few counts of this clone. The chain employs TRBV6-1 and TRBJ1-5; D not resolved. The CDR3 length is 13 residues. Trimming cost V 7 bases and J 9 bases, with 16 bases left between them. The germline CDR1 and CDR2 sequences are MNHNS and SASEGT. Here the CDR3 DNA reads TGTGCCAGCACCTTACTCCCCGAGAGGCCCCAGCATTTT. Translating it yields CASTLLPERPQHF.

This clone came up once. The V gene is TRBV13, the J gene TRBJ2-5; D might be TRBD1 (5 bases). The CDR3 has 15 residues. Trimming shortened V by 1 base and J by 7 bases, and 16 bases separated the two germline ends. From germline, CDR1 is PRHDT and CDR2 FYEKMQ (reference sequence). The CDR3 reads CASSLDLQTRVTQYF. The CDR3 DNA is TGTGCCAGCAGCTTAGATTTGCAGACCAGGGTGACCCAGTACTTC.

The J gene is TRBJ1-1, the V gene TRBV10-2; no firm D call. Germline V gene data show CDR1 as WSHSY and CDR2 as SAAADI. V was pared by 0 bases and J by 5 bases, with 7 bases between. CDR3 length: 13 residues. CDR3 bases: TGCGCCAGCAGTGAGTCGGGAAGAACTGAAGCTTTCTTT. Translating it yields CASSESGRTEAFF.

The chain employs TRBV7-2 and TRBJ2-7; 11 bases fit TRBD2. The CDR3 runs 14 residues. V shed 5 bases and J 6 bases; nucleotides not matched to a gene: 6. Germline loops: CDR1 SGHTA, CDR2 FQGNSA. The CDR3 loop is CASSRGSGRAEQYF. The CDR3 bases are TGTGCCAGCAGCAGGGGTAGCGGGAGGGCCGAGCAGTACTTC.

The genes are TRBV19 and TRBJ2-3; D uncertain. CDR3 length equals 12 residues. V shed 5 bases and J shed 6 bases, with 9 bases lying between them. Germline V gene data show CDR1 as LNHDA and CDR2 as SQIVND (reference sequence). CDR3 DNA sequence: TGTGCCAGTAGTCCGATTCGGGATACGCAGTATTTT. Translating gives CASSPIRDTQYF.